These 30 T cell receptor beta chains were all obtained from the same sample, sequenced in a study of cytotoxic CD8 clonotypes in ibrutinib-treated CLL. Data came from immunoSEQ multiplex PCR; TCRdb stores just in-frame clones and leaves some out. The data hold around 140,000 clones, with approximately 80% observed a single time. This sample comprised PBMCs, obtained after 36 months of ibrutinib treatment. The receptors stem from a human donor with chronic lymphocytic leukemia.

This clone was counted a few times. The chain combines TRBV11-3 with TRBJ1-4; TRBD1 aligns across 7 bases. The length of the CDR3 is 17 residues. Trimming took 5 bases from V and 5 from J; bases not matched to a gene: 14. The germline V gene has CDR1 SGHNT and CDR2 YENEEA. CDR3 DNA: TGTGCCAGCAGCCCAGGGGGTACGCAGGGGCAGAATGAAAAACTGTTTTTT. Translation gives CASSPGGTQGQNEKLFF.

V usage is TRBV19 and J usage is TRBJ1-5; TRBD1 agrees at 8 bases. The CDR3 length is 16 residues. Germline lookup yields CDR1 LNHDA and CDR2 SQIVND (reference sequence). V lost 7 bases, J lost 2 bases, and 10 bases stayed unmatched. CDR3 sequence reads: CASTYGSGGGNQPQHF. In nucleotides, the CDR3 is TGTGCCAGTACCTACGGCTCAGGGGGCGGCAATCAGCCCCAGCATTTT.

V is TRBV10-1 and J is TRBJ2-7; D remains ambiguous. Trimming pared 2 bases from V and 2 bases from J, leaving 4 bases between. Germline V gene lookup returns CDR1 WNHNN and CDR2 SYGVQD (reference sequence). The CDR3 length is 12 residues. The CDR3 region is CASSEGAYEQYF. The CDR3 DNA sequence: TGCGCCAGCAGTGAGGGGGCCTACGAGCAGTACTTC.

This clone was found a few times. The chain joins TRBV6-1 to TRBJ1-5; D might be TRBD1 (6 bases). The ends were cut back, 1 base at V and 0 bases at J, with 10 bases in the middle. Germline CDR1 MNHNS, CDR2 SASEGT. CDR3 size: 16 residues. CDR3 in amino acids: CASSEGQAYSNQPQHF. CDR3 nucleotide sequence: TGTGCCAGCAGTGAAGGACAGGCCTATAGCAATCAGCCCCAGCATTTT.

V gene TRBV7-9 combines with J gene TRBJ1-1, with D hard to call. V lost 0 bases and J lost 4, with 6 bases in between. This CDR3 region has 13 residues. Per the germline V gene, CDR1 is SEHNR and CDR2 is FQNEAQ (reference sequence). DNA for the CDR3: TGTGCCAGCAGCTTAGCTGAGTTCACTGAAGCTTTCTTT. This codes for CASSLAEFTEAFF.

With regard to this clone: This sample includes further DNA sequences coding for the same CDR3. The chain carries TRBV11-3 and TRBJ2-3; D call uncertain. Trimming left V 4 bases short and J 1 base short, with 6 bases between. This CDR3 has 13 amino acids. CDR1 and CDR2 from the germline V gene are SGHNT and YENEEA. The chain's CDR3 is CASSSPGTDTQYF. Written as DNA, the CDR3 is TGTGCCAGCAGCTCCCCAGGCACAGATACGCAGTATTTT.

This rearrangement joins TRBV4-1 to TRBJ1-4, with 7 bases identical to TRBD1. The V gene end was trimmed by 4 bases and the J gene end by 8 bases; junction bases not matched to a gene: 7. This CDR3 has 14 residues. Germline V gene sequence: CDR1 MGHRA, CDR2 YSYEKL. CDR3 nucleotide sequence: TGCGCCAGCAGCCCCAGGGGGGCCCAGGAAAAACTGTTTTTT. Encoded protein: CASSPRGAQEKLFF.

The chain recombines TRBV6-5 with TRBJ1-1; D unclear. CDR3 size: 13 residues. V lost 4 bases and J 1 base, leaving 7 bases between the germline ends. Germline V gene data show CDR1 as MNHEY and CDR2 as SVGAGI. CDR3 in amino acids: CASSSYKNTEAFF. DNA of the CDR3: TGTGCCAGCAGTTCATACAAGAACACTGAAGCTTTCTTT.

The J gene is TRBJ2-1, the V gene TRBV6-5; the match to TRBD1 covers 8 bases. V lost 5 bases to trimming and J lost 2 bases; unmatched junction nucleotides: 5. The CDR3 contains 15 residues. In germline, CDR1 is MNHEY, CDR2 SVGAGI. The CDR3 DNA reads TGTGCCAGCAGTGGACAGGGTAAGACCTACAATGAGCAGTTCTTC. Protein sequence: CASSGQGKTYNEQFF.

This rearrangement joins TRBV2 to TRBJ1-1; possible D gene TRBD1, 5 bases. Looked up from germline, CDR1 is SNHLY and CDR2 is FYNNEI. The CDR3 sequence is 14 residues long. Trimming took off 2 bases at V and 3 bases at J, with 10 bases between the two ends. The CDR3 here is CASSERVGDTEAFF. The CDR3 coding sequence is TGTGCCAGCAGTGAAAGGGTAGGGGACACTGAAGCTTTCTTT.

This chain links TRBV10-3 with TRBJ2-2; D may match TRBD1 or TRBD2 (5 bases each). The CDR3 contains 13 residues. V was pared by 10 bases and J by 13 bases, with 22 bases between. Germline V gene sequence: CDR1 ENHRY, CDR2 SYGVKD. In DNA, the CDR3 is TGTGCCACCATTTCGGGGCACGACGAGGGGCTGTTTTTT. Its protein is CATISGHDEGLFF.

The sample holds a few counts of this clone. The chain employs TRBV6-1 and TRBJ2-7; 10 bases agree with TRBD2. CDR3 length: 14 residues. V was pared by 6 bases and J by 1 base, with 3 bases of the junction left unmatched. CDR1 is MNHNS, CDR2 SASEGT, per germline. The CDR3 coding sequence is TGTGCCAGCAGCCAGACTAGCGGGTCCTACGAGCAGTACTTC. Amino acid sequence: CASSQTSGSYEQYF.

Details on this clone: Relative to the germline gene, one junction end is altered; a read error may explain this. This CDR3 reads CASSLGRIYGCTF. The CDR3 DNA reads TGTGCCAGCAGCTTAGGCAGAATCTATGGCTGCACCTTC. The chain uses TRBV7-2 and TRBJ1-2; D call uncertain. The CDR3 loop spans 13 amino acids. CDR1 is SGHTA, CDR2 FQGNSA, per germline.

This chain links TRBV6-1 with TRBJ2-1; D ambiguous. V was clipped by 8 bases and J by 0 bases, with 11 bases between them. Per germline, CDR1 MNHNS and CDR2 SASEGT. The CDR3 covers 14 residues. CDR3 region: CASGPRSSYNEQFF. As DNA, the CDR3 is TGTGCCAGCGGGCCCCGAAGCTCCTACAATGAGCAGTTCTTC.

The chain recombines TRBV28 with TRBJ1-2; TRBD1 is a possible D gene (5 bases). CDR1 MDHEN and CDR2 SYDVKM come from the germline V gene. Trimming left V 5 bases short and J 7 bases short, with 14 bases between. The CDR3 has 13 residues. The CDR3 DNA sequence: TGTGCCAGCAGTATCCCCAGACAGATTGGCTACACCTTC. This gives the protein CASSIPRQIGYTF.

V usage is TRBV27 and J usage is TRBJ2-5; the match to TRBD2 covers 9 bases. The CDR3 is made up of 12 amino acids. With V trimmed by 10 bases and J by 7 bases, 7 bases remained unmatched. Germline V gives CDR1 MNHEY, CDR2 SMNVEV (reference sequence). CDR3 DNA: TGTGCCACCCGGACTAGCGACCTGACCCAGTACTTC. Amino acid sequence: CATRTSDLTQYF.

Here the CDR3 reads CASSPNGLAGDSYEQYF. Here the CDR3 DNA reads TGTGCCAGCTCACCAAACGGACTAGCGGGAGATTCTTACGAGCAGTACTTC. The rearrangement links TRBV18 to TRBJ2-7, with 13 positions matching TRBD2. J lost 4 bases, V lost 2 bases, and 8 bases had no gene match. The CDR3 runs 17 residues. Per the germline V gene, CDR1 is KGHSH and CDR2 is LQKENI.

The chain is built from TRBV4-2 and TRBJ2-1, with D perhaps matching TRBD2 (5 bases). The CDR3 is 18 amino acids. Germline CDR1 is LGHNA and CDR2 is YNFKEQ. V was trimmed by 0 bases and J by 9 bases, leaving 24 bases between them. The CDR3 DNA reads TGTGCCAGCAGCCAAGATACGGGAACTTCCCTAGGGTTCAGTGAGCAGTTCTTC. It translates to CASSQDTGTSLGFSEQFF.

The sample holds a few counts of this clone. This sequence joins TRBV7-8 and TRBJ1-1; D is ambiguous. The CDR3 loop spans 16 amino acids. Trimming shortened V by 1 base and J by 3 bases, and 15 bases separated the two germline ends. Per the germline V gene, CDR1 is SGHVS and CDR2 is FQNEAQ. The chain's CDR3 is CASSLVEGIGDTEAFF. The CDR3 region has the DNA TGTGCCAGCAGCTTAGTTGAGGGAATCGGGGACACTGAAGCTTTCTTT. Filled out from reference TRBV7-8 and TRBJ1-1, the complete variable domain reads GAGVSQSPRYKVAKRGQDVALRCDPISGHVSLFWYQQALGQGPEFLTYFQNEAQLDKSGLPSDRFFAERPEGSVSTLKIQRTQQEDSAVYLCASSLVEGIGDTEAFFGQGTRLTVV.

The chain recombines TRBV25-1 with TRBJ1-2; 7 bases are shared with TRBD1. The CDR3 loop spans 13 amino acids. J lost 4 bases, V lost 4 bases, and 3 bases had no gene match. The germline V gene has CDR1 MGHDK and CDR2 SYGVNS. The CDR3 DNA sequence: TGTGCCAGCAGTGCAGGACAGGCCTATGGCTACACCTTC. It yields the protein CASSAGQAYGYTF.

The chain carries TRBV6-1 and TRBJ1-2, with D uncertain. Looked up from germline, CDR1 is MNHNS and CDR2 is SASEGT. This CDR3 comprises 12 residues. Trimming removed 6 bases at V and 9 bases at J, with 14 bases between. The DNA of the CDR3 is TGTGCCAGCAGCCATACCCCTGGGAGCTACACCTTC. This translates into CASSHTPGSYTF.

The chain carries TRBV5-8 and TRBJ1-5; TRBD1 aligns across 9 bases. V shed 3 bases and J 2 bases; nucleotides not matched to a gene: 12. Germline V gives CDR1 SGHTS, CDR2 YDEGEE. The length of the CDR3 is 18 residues. DNA of the CDR3: TGTGCCAGCAGCTGGGGACAGGGTAGTGGCGGAGGCAATCAGCCCCAGCATTTT. It yields the protein CASSWGQGSGGGNQPQHF.

This chain connects TRBV7-9 to TRBJ1-1, with 10 bases matching TRBD1. V lost 1 base and J lost 4; bases outside the gene matches: 3. In germline, CDR1 is SEHNR, CDR2 FQNEAQ (reference sequence). The CDR3 consists of 15 residues. The CDR3 loop is CASSLGQGAGTEAFF. The CDR3 DNA reads TGTGCCAGCAGCTTAGGACAGGGGGCTGGCACTGAAGCTTTCTTT.

The chain couples TRBV4-1 to TRBJ2-1; D might be TRBD1 (6 bases). The CDR3 has 15 amino acids. Trimming left V 6 bases short and J 9 bases short, with 21 bases between. Germline CDR1 reads MGHRA; CDR2 reads YSYEKL. CDR3 residues: CASSQNQGRQGEQFF. The CDR3 nucleotides are TGCGCCAGCAGTCAAAATCAGGGGCGGCAAGGTGAGCAGTTCTTC.

V and J are TRBV5-1 and TRBJ2-7; the D is unclear. Germline CDR1 reads SGHRS; CDR2 reads YFSETQ. Trimming removed 3 bases from V and 6 bases from J, with 10 bases in between. There are 12 residues in the CDR3. The CDR3 DNA reads TGCGCCAGCAGCTGGCATCCCGGCGAGCAGTACTTC. Its translation: CASSWHPGEQYF.

The chain uses TRBV5-1 and TRBJ2-1; D possibly corresponds to TRBD2 (7 bases). Germline CDR1 reads SGHRS; CDR2 reads YFSETQ. The germline V and J ends were trimmed by 7 bases and 3 bases, with 17 bases remaining between them. The CDR3 totals 15 residues. The CDR3 protein is CASFRGGGDYNEQFF. The CDR3 DNA is TGCGCCAGCTTCCGAGGGGGAGGGGACTACAATGAGCAGTTCTTC.

This clone was observed a single time. The chain couples TRBV27 to TRBJ1-6; unclear D gene. Germline CDR1 MNHEY, CDR2 SMNVEV (reference sequence). Trimming took off 0 bases at V and 7 bases at J, with 10 bases between the two ends. The CDR3 covers 15 residues. In DNA form, the CDR3 reads TGTGCCAGCAGTTTATCGCGGGGTGTGAATTCACCCCTCCACTTT. Translation: CASSLSRGVNSPLHF.

This clone was seen a handful of times. This sequence joins TRBV6-1 and TRBJ1-2; possible D gene TRBD1, 6 bases. The CDR3 is 12 residues long. Deletions cut 11 bases from V and 2 bases from J, with 12 bases between. Germline V gene lookup returns CDR1 MNHNS and CDR2 SASEGT. As DNA, the CDR3 is TGTGCCTCGCACGGACAGAACTATGGCTACACCTTC. As protein: CASHGQNYGYTF.

This chain uses TRBV21-1 with TRBJ2-5; the table's D call of TRBD1 was not tested on the DNA. TRBV21-1 is a listed pseudogene. The CDR3 has 17 amino acids. The CDR3 reads CASSKARVQGCQETQYF. The DNA for the CDR3 is TGTGCCAGCAGCAAAGCGCGGGTACAGGGTTGCCAAGAGACCCAGTACTTC.

The chain uses TRBV5-1 and TRBJ2-1, with unresolved D. Germline CDR1 and CDR2: SGHRS and YFSETQ. The CDR3 has 12 amino acids. The germline V and J ends were trimmed by 0 bases and 6 bases, with 4 bases remaining between them. Written as DNA, the CDR3 is TGCGCCAGCAGCTTGGGCAGCAATGAGCAGTTCTTC. It yields the protein CASSLGSNEQFF.